This TCR beta chain was sequenced during a study of Ad26.COV2.S vaccination and SARS-CoV-2 variants. Study context: Intramuscularly, Ad26.COV2.S was given either once or twice, 56 days apart.

Treatment noted: 19 received Ad26.COV2.S at low or high dose, single or two shots; roughly five received placebo; per-sample allocation not given. Samples came from day 63 after the first vaccine or placebo injection. Profiled with immunoSEQ multiplex PCR; TCRdb holds only in-frame clones, not every one. This sample has 350,000 to 500,000 clones; around 91% occur once, and the top ten carry less than 4.5%. This CDR3 is 13 amino acids long. Germline lookup yields CDR1 MDHEN and CDR2 SYDVKM. J lost 0 bases, V lost 11 bases, and 6 bases had no gene match. Sample: peripheral blood, taken in a trial of Ad26.COV2.S vaccine versus placebo. This clonotype was obtained from a person between 18 and 59 years old who received the Ad26.COV2.S COVID-19 vaccine or a placebo. The V and J genes are TRBV28 and TRBJ1-1, with TRBD1 identical over 7 bases. The CDR3 DNA reads as TGTGCCGGGGCGACAGGGATGAACACTGAAGCTTTCTTT. As protein: CAGATGMNTEAFF.